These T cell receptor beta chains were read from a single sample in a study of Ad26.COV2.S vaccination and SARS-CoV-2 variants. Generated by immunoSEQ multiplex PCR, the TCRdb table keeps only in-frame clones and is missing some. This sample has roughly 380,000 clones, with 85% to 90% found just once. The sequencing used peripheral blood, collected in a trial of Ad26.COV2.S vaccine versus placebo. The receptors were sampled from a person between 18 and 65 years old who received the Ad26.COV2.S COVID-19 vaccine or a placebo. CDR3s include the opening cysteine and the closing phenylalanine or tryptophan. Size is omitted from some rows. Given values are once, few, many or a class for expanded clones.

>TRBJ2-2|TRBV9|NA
CASSVEERQDRNTGELFF
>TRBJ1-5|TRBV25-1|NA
CASSGQNSNQPQHF
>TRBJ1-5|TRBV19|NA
CASSIGTGGNQPQHF
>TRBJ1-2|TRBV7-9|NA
CASSLEGRRMGYGYTF
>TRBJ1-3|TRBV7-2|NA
CASSLVGGNTIYF
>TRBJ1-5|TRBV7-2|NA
CASSLSGGNQPQHF
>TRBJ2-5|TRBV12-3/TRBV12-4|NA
CASSPGTEETQYF
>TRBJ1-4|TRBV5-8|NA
CASSLGTAAEKLFF
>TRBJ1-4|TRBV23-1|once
CASSGGLGQGAPGTNEKLFF
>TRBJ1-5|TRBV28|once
CATGRGGNQPQHF
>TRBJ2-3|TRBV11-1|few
CASSLTDTQYF
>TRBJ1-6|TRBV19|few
CASSMGQGDSPLHF
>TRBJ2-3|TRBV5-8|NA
CASSWEQGVGTDTQYF
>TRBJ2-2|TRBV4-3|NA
CASSQAGRNTGELFF
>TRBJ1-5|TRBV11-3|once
CASSFNKTTGGYQPQHF
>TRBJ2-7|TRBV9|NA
CASSVDSRLGEQYF
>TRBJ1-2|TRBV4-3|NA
CASSQGPGTSANYGYTF
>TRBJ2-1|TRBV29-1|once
CSVAATRNEQFF
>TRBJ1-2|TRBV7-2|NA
CASSLTLGQGYGYTF
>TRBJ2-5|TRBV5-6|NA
CASSLFLGPGGFETQYF
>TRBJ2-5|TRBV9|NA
CASSVATGWDVTQYF
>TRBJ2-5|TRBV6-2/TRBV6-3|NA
CASSYPQPGQGKETQYF
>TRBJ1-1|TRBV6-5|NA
CASSLDGMNTEAFF
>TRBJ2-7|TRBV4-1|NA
CASSQVDRGYEQYF
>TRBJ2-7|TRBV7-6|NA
CASSQEGVYYEQYF
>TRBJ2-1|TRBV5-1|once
CASSLAPVGANNEQFF
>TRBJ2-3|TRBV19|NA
CASSPSGTATDTQYF
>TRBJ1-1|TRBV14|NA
CASSQVTGRNTEAFF
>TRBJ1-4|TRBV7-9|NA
CASSLYAALNEKLFF
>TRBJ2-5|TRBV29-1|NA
CSQVQSEETQYF
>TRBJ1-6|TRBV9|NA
CASSVKGQGSPLHF
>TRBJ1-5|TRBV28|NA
CASRSGQGGNQPQHF
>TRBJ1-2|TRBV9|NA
CASSVLDRDYGYTF
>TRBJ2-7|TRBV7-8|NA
CASSLARVEWSYEQYF
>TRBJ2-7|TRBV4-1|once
CASSQGQGDPAEQYF
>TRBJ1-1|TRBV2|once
CASHSSNTEAFF
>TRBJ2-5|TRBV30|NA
CAWSVKRGWAETQYF
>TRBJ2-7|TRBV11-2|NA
CASSLADRGHEQYF
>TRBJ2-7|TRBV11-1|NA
CASSLGPTDSYEQYF
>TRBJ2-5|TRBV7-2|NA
CASSLAGDLVKTQYF
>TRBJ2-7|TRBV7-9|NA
CASSRDRDPKNEQYF
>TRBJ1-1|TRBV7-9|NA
CASSDDKGLDTEAFF
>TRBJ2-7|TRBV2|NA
CASRRGGGGSYEQYF
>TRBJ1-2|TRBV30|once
CAWSVRTGRYTF
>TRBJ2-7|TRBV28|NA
CASSPPPGDFYEQYF
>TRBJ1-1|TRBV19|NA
CASSRRGMNTEAFF
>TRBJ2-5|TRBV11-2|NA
CASSLEAGVYQYF
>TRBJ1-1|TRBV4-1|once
CASSQVPSPDTEAFF